This TCR beta chain was sequenced in a study of blood T cell repertoires in COVID-19. Study summary: Acute and convalescent COVID-19 specimens originated in the United States, Italy and Spain.

V lost 1 base and J lost 15, with 13 bases in between. This CDR3 is 12 amino acids long. Libraries were prepared by immunoSEQ multiplex PCR; TCRdb keeps only in-frame clonotypes and omits some of them. The sample records 200,000 or so clones, 70% to 90% being singletons. The sequenced material came from peripheral blood. The sequence derives from a man aged 55 to 70 with acute or convalescent COVID-19. The chain uses TRBV12-3 or TRBV12-4 and TRBJ2-1; the D gene is possibly TRBD2 (6 bases). The CDR3 nucleotides read TGTGCCAGCAGTTTAGGTGGGGGGTATCGGTTCTTC. Amino acid sequence: CASSLGGGYRFF.